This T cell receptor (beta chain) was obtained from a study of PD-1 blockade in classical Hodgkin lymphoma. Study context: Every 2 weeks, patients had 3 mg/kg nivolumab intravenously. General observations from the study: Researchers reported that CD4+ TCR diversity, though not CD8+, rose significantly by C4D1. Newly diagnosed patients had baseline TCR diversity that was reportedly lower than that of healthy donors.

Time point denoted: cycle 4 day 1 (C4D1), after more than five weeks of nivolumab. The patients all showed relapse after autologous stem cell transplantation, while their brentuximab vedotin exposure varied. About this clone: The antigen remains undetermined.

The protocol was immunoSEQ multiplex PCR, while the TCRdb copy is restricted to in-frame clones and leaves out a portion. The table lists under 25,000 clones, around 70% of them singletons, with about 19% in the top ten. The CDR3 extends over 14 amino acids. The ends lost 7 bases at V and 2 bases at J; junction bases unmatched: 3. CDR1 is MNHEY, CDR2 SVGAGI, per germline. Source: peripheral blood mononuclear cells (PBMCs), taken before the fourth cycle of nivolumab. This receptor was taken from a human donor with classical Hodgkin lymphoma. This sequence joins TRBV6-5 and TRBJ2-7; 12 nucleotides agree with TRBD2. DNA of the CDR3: TGTGCCAGCAAGGGACTAGCGGGCCCCTACGAGCAGTACTTC. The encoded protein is CASKGLAGPYEQYF.